The following is a T cell receptor beta chain sequence with its context. The antigen is not known. MiXCR, applied by TCRdb to the 5' RACE reads, yields one record per CDR3 protein. The sample lists hundreds of thousands of distinct CDR3 sequences, over 5% occurring once. Trimming took 5 bases from V and 5 from J, leaving 16 bases between them. Germline assignment: CDR1 LNHDA and CDR2 SQIVND (reference sequence). CDR3 length equals 15 residues. These data are taken from a study of identical twins. Donors were all healthy Caucasians. Findings of the study overall: Out-of-frame beta sequences exhibited a weaker degree of excess twin sharing. The models systematically underestimated how much out-of-frame TCR alpha was shared in monozygotic twins.

The clonotype comes from a man aged 18-30 years in good health. The rearrangement links TRBV19 to TRBJ1-5; TRBD1 is a possible D gene (5 bases). Sequences were obtained from naive T cells sorted from blood. The DNA for the CDR3 is TGTGCCAGTAGTCTAGGACACGTTGGGGATCAGCCCCAGCATTTT. Protein sequence: CASSLGHVGDQPQHF.